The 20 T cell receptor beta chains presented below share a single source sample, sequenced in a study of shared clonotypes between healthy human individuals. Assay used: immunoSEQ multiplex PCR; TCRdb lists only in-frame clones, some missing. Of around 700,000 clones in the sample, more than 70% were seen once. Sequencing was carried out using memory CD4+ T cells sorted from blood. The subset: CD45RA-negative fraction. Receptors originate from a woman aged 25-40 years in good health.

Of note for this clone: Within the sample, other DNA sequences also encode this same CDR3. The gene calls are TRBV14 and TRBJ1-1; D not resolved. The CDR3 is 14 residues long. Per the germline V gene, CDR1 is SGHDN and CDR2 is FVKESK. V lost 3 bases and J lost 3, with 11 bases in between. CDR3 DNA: TGTGCCAGCAGCCAGGGATCAGGACACACTGAAGCTTTCTTT. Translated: CASSQGSGHTEAFF.

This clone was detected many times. The CDR3 bases are TGTGCCAGCAGCCCACGCAGGGACAGCTCCTACGAGCAGTACTTC. Its protein is CASSPRRDSSYEQYF. The V call is TRBV11-2, the J call TRBJ2-7; 7 bases fit TRBD1. CDR1 and CDR2 (germline): SGHAT, FQNNGV. The CDR3 is 15 amino acids. V dropped 5 bases and J dropped 0; count of bases not matched to a gene: 7.

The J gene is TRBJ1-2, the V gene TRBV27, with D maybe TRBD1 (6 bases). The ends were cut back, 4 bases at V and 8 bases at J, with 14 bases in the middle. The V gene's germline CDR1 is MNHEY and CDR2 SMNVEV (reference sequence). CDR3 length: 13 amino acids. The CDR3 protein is CASSWGDKEGYTF. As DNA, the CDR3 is TGTGCCAGCAGTTGGGGGGACAAGGAAGGCTACACCTTC.

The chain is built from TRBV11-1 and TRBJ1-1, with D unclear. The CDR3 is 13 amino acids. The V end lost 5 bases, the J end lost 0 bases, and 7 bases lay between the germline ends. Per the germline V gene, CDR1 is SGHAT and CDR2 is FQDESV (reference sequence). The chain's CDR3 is CASSNQVNTEAFF. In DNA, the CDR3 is TGTGCCAGCAGCAACCAAGTGAACACTGAAGCTTTCTTT.

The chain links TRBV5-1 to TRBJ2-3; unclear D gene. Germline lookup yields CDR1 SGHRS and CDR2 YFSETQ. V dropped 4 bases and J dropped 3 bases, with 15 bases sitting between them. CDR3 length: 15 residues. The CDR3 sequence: CASSPVPSYTDTQYF. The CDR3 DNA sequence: TGCGCCAGCAGCCCCGTCCCTTCTTATACAGATACGCAGTATTTT.

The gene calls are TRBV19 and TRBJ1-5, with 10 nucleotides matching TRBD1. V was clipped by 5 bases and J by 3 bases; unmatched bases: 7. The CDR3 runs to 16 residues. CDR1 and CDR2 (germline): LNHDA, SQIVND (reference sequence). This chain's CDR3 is CASSATGQGNNQPQHF. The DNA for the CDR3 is TGTGCCAGTAGTGCGACGGGACAGGGGAACAATCAGCCCCAGCATTTT.

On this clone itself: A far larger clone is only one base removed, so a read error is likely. The CDR3 nucleotides are TGTGCCAGCAGCCCCTCGGGCAATCAGCCCCAGCATTTT. As protein: CASSPSGNQPQHF. The chain combines TRBV7-9 with TRBJ1-5; D is undetermined. The V end lost 5 bases, the J end lost 2 bases, and 7 bases lay between the germline ends. CDR1 and CDR2 from the germline V gene are SEHNR and FQNEAQ (reference sequence). This CDR3 is built from 13 residues.

The CDR3, as DNA: TGTGCCAGCAGTTTATTGGGGATAAGGGGCAATCAGCCCCAGCATTTT. Amino acid sequence: CASSLLGIRGNQPQHF. The chain has TRBV28 and TRBJ1-5; D gene ambiguous. CDR1 is MDHEN, CDR2 SYDVKM, per germline. Trimming took off 1 base at V and 2 bases at J, with 12 bases between the two ends. There are 16 residues in the CDR3.

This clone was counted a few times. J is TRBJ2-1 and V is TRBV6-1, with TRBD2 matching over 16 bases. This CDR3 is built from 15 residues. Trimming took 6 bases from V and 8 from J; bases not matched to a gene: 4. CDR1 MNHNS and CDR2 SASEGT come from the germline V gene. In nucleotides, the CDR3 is TGTGCCAGCAGCTCCGGGACTAGCGGGGGGGATGAGCAGTTCTTC. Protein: CASSSGTSGGDEQFF.

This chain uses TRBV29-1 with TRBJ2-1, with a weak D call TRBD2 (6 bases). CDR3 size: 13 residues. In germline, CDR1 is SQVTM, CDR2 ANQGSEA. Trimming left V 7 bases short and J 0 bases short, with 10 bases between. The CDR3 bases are TGCAGCGGGCTAGCGTACTCCTACAATGAGCAGTTCTTC. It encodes CSGLAYSYNEQFF.

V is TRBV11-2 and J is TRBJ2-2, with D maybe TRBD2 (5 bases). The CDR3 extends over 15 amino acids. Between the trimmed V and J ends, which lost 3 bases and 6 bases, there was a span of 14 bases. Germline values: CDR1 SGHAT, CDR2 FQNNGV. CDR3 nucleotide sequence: TGTGCCAGCAGCTTTGAGACGGGAAGACCCGGGGAGCTGTTTTTT. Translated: CASSFETGRPGELFF.

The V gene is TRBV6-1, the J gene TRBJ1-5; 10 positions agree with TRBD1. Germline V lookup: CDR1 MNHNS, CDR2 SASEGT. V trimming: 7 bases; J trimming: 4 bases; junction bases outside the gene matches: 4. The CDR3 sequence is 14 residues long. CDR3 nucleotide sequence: TGTGCCAGCAATCCGGGACAGGGGAATCAGCCCCAGCATTTT. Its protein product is CASNPGQGNQPQHF.

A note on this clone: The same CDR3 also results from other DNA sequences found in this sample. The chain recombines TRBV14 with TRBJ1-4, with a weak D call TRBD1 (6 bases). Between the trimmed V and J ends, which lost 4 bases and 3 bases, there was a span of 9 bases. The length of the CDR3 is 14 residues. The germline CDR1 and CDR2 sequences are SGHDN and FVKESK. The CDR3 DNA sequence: TGTGCCAGCAGCCCAAGGGGGTCTAATGAAAAACTGTTTTTT. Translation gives CASSPRGSNEKLFF.

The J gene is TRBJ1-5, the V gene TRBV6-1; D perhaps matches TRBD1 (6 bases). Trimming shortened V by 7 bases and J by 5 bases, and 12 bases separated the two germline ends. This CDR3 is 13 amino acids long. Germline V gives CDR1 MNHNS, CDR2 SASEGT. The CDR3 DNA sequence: TGTGCCAGCAATCAAAACAGGGATCAGCCCCAGCATTTT. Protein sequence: CASNQNRDQPQHF.

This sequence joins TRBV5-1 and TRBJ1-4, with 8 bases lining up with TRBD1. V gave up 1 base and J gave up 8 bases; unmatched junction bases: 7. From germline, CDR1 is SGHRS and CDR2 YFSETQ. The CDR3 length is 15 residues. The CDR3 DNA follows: TGCGCCAGCAGCTTGTTCAGGGGGCGGGAGGAAAAACTGTTTTTT. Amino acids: CASSLFRGREEKLFF.

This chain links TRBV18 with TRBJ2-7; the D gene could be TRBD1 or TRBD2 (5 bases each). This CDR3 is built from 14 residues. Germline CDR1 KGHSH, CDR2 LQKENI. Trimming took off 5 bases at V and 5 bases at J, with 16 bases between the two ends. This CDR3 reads CASSERVRGDEQYF. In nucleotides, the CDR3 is TGTGCCAGCTCAGAGCGTGTCCGAGGGGACGAGCAGTACTTC.

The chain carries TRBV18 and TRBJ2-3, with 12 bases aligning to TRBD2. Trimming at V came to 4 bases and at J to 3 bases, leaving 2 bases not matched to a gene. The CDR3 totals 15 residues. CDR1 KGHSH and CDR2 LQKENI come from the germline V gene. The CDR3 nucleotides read TGTGCCAGCTCACACGGACTAGCGGGAACAGATACGCAGTATTTT. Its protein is CASSHGLAGTDTQYF.

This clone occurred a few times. In DNA form, the CDR3 reads TGTGCCAGCAGCTTGCAGGGAGATTCTGAAGCTTTCTTT. The encoded protein is CASSLQGDSEAFF. V and J are TRBV11-3 and TRBJ1-1; D might be TRBD1 (5 bases). The V gene's germline CDR1 is SGHNT and CDR2 YENEEA. The CDR3 is 13 residues long. V dropped 3 bases and J dropped 6 bases, with 11 bases sitting between them.

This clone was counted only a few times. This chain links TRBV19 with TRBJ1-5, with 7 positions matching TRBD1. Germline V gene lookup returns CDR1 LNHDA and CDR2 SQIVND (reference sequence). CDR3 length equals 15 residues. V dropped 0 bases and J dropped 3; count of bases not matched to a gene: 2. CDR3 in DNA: TGTGCCAGTAGTATAGAGGGACAGTTCAATCAGCCCCAGCATTTT. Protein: CASSIEGQFNQPQHF. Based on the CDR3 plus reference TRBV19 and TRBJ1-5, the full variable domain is DGGITQSPKYLFRKEGQNVTLSCEQNLNHDAMYWYRQDPGQGLRLIYYSQIVNDFQKGDIAEGYSVSREKKESFPLTVTSAQKNPTAFYLCASSIEGQFNQPQHFGDGTRLSIL.

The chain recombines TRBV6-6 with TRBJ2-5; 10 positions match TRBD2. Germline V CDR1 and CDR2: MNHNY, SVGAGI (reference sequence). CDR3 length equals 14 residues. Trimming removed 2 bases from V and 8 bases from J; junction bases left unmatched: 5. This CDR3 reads CASSYGASGRTQYF. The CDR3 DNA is TGTGCCAGCAGTTACGGGGCTAGCGGGAGAACCCAGTACTTC.